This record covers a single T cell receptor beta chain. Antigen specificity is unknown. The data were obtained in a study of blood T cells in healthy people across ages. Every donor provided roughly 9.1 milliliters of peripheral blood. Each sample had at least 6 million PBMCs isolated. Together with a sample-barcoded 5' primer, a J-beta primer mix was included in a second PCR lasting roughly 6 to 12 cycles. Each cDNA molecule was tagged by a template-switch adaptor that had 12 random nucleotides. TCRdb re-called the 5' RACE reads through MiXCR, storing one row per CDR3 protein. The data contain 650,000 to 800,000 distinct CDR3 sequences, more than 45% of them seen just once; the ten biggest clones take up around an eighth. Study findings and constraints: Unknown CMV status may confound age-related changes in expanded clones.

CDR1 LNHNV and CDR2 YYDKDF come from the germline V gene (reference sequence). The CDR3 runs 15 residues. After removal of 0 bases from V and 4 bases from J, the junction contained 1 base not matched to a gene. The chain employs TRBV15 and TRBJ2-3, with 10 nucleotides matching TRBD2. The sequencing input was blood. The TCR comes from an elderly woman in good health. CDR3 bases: TGTGCCACCAGCAGAGACACTAGCGGGGCAGATACGCAGTATTTT. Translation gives CATSRDTSGADTQYF.